What follows are 17 T cell receptor beta chains derived from one specimen sequenced in a study of identical twins. TCRdb passed the 5' RACE reads through MiXCR, listing each CDR3 protein once. The sample yields 450,000 to 500,000 distinct CDR3 sequences, roughly an eighth seen once. These data are also associated with another study on yellow fever vaccine responses in identical twins.

The sample comprised CD4+ T cells sorted from blood. These receptors were taken from a woman between 18 and 29 years old in good health.

The chain's CDR3 is CASSTGGAETEAFF. CDR3 DNA sequence: TGTGCCAGCAGCACAGGGGGCGCGGAGACTGAAGCTTTCTTT. The chain carries TRBV7-9 and TRBJ1-1; TRBD1 agrees at 9 bases. The ends lost 5 bases at V and 5 bases at J; junction bases unmatched: 6. Germline lookup yields CDR1 SEHNR and CDR2 FQNEAQ (reference sequence). CDR3 length: 14 amino acids.

This clonotype turned up a few times. V gene TRBV5-4 combines with J gene TRBJ2-5; D is undetermined. The V and J ends lost 2 bases and 4 bases respectively, with 12 bases between them. CDR1 is SGHNT, CDR2 YYREEE, per germline (reference sequence). The CDR3 consists of 14 residues. The CDR3 nucleotides are TGTGCCAGCAGCTTACGACTCCCGGGAGAGACCCAGTACTTC. It encodes CASSLRLPGETQYF.

The V and J genes are TRBV5-1 and TRBJ2-3; D call uncertain. CDR1 SGHRS and CDR2 YFSETQ come from the germline V gene. The CDR3 sequence is 13 residues long. V lost 0 bases and J lost 8, with 10 bases in between. CDR3 protein: CASSLVTLGTQYF. CDR3 DNA: TGCGCCAGCAGCTTGGTAACCCTGGGTACGCAGTATTTT.

Many counts were recorded for this clonotype. The chain couples TRBV12-3 or TRBV12-4 to TRBJ2-1; TRBD1 or TRBD2 may be the D gene (5 bases each). The V end lost 6 bases, the J end lost 8 bases, and 14 bases lay between the germline ends. The CDR3 covers 13 residues. The CDR3 DNA reads TGTGCCAGCAGCATCTCTAGGGACGATGAGCAGTTCTTC. It specifies CASSISRDDEQFF.

There are a few counts of this clonotype. The chain combines TRBV27 with TRBJ2-7; 9 bases are a match to TRBD1. The V gene end was trimmed by 8 bases and the J gene end by 3 bases; junction bases not matched to a gene: 5. Looked up from germline, CDR1 is MNHEY and CDR2 is SMNVEV (reference sequence). The CDR3 is 13 residues long. The CDR3 sequence: CASGGQGFYEQYF. The DNA for the CDR3 is TGTGCCAGCGGGGGACAGGGATTCTACGAGCAGTACTTC.

This clonotype was observed a handful of times. V is TRBV12-3 or TRBV12-4 and J is TRBJ2-7; D not certain. This CDR3 has 14 amino acids. V was trimmed by 2 bases and J by 3 bases, leaving 11 bases between them. The CDR3: CASSLTFPGYEQYF. The CDR3 nucleotides are TGTGCCAGCAGTTTAACCTTTCCCGGCTACGAGCAGTACTTC.

This clonotype was recorded many times. The J gene is TRBJ2-3, the V gene TRBV4-3; 9 nucleotides align to TRBD1. The CDR3 consists of 16 residues. The ends lost 0 bases at V and 1 base at J; junction bases unmatched: 2. Germline V gives CDR1 LGHNA, CDR2 YSLEER. The DNA for the CDR3 is TGCGCCAGCAGCCAAGACGGGACAGGGCGCACAGATACGCAGTATTTT. It is translated as CASSQDGTGRTDTQYF.

This clonotype occurred a few times. CDR3: CASRPDRNEQYF. The CDR3 DNA follows: TGTGCCAGCAGACCCGACAGAAACGAGCAGTACTTC. The chain recombines TRBV11-2 with TRBJ2-7, with a weak D call TRBD1 (5 bases). V was shortened by 6 bases and J by 5 bases, with 11 bases between the two germline ends. The CDR3 loop spans 12 amino acids. CDR1 and CDR2 from the germline V gene are SGHAT and FQNNGV.

In this sample, this clonotype turned up a few times. The rearrangement joins TRBV2 to TRBJ2-7; unclear D gene. This CDR3 comprises 11 residues. Germline V gives CDR1 SNHLY, CDR2 FYNNEI. V lost 4 bases and J 5 bases, leaving 6 bases between the germline ends. CDR3 in amino acids: CASSVNHEQYF. CDR3 in DNA: TGTGCCAGCAGTGTGAATCACGAGCAGTACTTC.

V gene TRBV29-1 combines with J gene TRBJ2-1; 8 nucleotides line up with TRBD1. The CDR3 sequence is 11 residues long. V lost 6 bases to trimming and J lost 8 bases; unmatched junction nucleotides: 3. In germline, CDR1 is SQVTM, CDR2 ANQGSEA. DNA of the CDR3: TGCAGCGTATGGACAGGGTATGAGCAGTTCTTC. Residues: CSVWTGYEQFF.

This clonotype was counted only a few times. The chain joins TRBV5-6 to TRBJ2-3; 8 bases match TRBD2. There are 13 residues in the CDR3. The junction had 4 bases not matched to a gene; V was cut back by 4 bases and J by 6 bases. Germline CDR1 reads SGHDT; CDR2 reads YYEEEE. The CDR3 nucleotides read TGTGCCAGCAGCCGCAGACTAGCGGATACGCAGTATTTT. The encoded protein is CASSRRLADTQYF.

J is TRBJ2-7 and V is TRBV20-1; 10 nucleotides match TRBD2. The CDR3 extends over 15 amino acids. The junction had 15 bases not matched to a gene; V was cut back by 7 bases and J by 6 bases. Per germline, CDR1 DFQATT and CDR2 SNEGSKA (reference sequence). CDR3 bases: TGCAGTGTCGGTACCTTAGGGACTAGCGTCGGCGAGCAGTACTTC. Encoded protein: CSVGTLGTSVGEQYF.

This clonotype has more than one count but fewer than ten. This chain links TRBV7-8 with TRBJ2-7; D is unresolved. The V gene lost 5 bases and the J gene lost 6 bases, with 14 bases spanning the gap. CDR3 size: 13 residues. Looked up from germline, CDR1 is SGHVS and CDR2 is FQNEAQ. CDR3 in amino acids: CASSRSQPGEQYF. The CDR3 region has the DNA TGTGCCAGCAGCCGAAGTCAACCGGGCGAGCAGTACTTC.

In this sample, this clonotype turned up a few times. This chain connects TRBV11-1 to TRBJ2-5; weak D call: TRBD1 (6 bases). The length of the CDR3 is 18 residues. The germline gives CDR1 SGHAT, CDR2 FQDESV (reference sequence). The V end lost 1 base, the J end lost 3 bases, and 21 bases lay between the germline ends. This CDR3 reads CASSLGGAGGQKKETQYF. The CDR3 DNA reads TGTGCCAGCAGCTTAGGTGGTGCTGGCGGACAGAAGAAAGAGACCCAGTACTTC.

This clonotype was counted only a few times. The genes are TRBV7-2 and TRBJ2-6; tentatively, D is TRBD1 (5 bases). The V end was cut by 7 bases, the J end by 3 bases, with 13 bases between. The CDR3 contains 15 residues. CDR1 and CDR2 (germline): SGHTA, FQGNSA. DNA for the CDR3: TGTGCCAGCATCCTATTAGGGGTTGGGGCCAACGTCCTGACTTTC. It codes for CASILLGVGANVLTF.

V is TRBV28 and J is TRBJ2-6; 9 nucleotides match TRBD1. V trimming: 6 bases; J trimming: 0 bases; junction bases outside the gene matches: 15. The CDR3 sequence is 20 residues long. Germline V gene data show CDR1 as MDHEN and CDR2 as SYDVKM. As DNA, the CDR3 is TGTGCCAGCAGCCTCCCCCCAACCGGGACAGGGAGCTCTGGGGCCAACGTCCTGACTTTC. It codes for CASSLPPTGTGSSGANVLTF.

This chain joins TRBV6-2 or TRBV6-3 and TRBJ2-2; D is possibly TRBD1 (6 bases). Germline V lookup: CDR1 MNHEY, CDR2 SVGEGT. Trimming stripped 4 bases from V and 4 bases from J, with 16 bases between. This CDR3 is built from 16 residues. Here the CDR3 DNA reads TGTGCCAGCAGTTTCGTCCAGGGGTGGCTCACCGGGGAGCTGTTTTTT. This gives the protein CASSFVQGWLTGELFF.